The rows below give T cell receptor beta chains drawn from one sample of a study of OX40 agonist ivuxolimab in advanced cancers. The assay was immunoSEQ multiplex PCR, and TCRdb's table has in-frame clones only and misses some. Here the sample spans more than 70,000 clones, about 90% being singletons. This specimen consisted of CD4+ or CD8+ T cells sorted from blood, obtained in a trial of the OX40 agonist ivuxolimab. These receptors were obtained from an adult with an advanced solid tumor such as melanoma, head and neck, liver or kidney cancer. The CDR3 runs from the conserved cysteine through the conserved F or W. The D gene is left open where the match is weak. Rows give clone size only sometimes, using once, few, many, or a class for an expanded clone.

j_call: TRBJ2-4; cdr3_length: 18; clone_size: .; v_call: TRBV27; d_call: TRBD2; cdr3_aa: CASSLAGTSSLAKNIQYF; cdr3_nt: TGTGCCAGCAGCCTCGCCGGGACTAGCTCTTTAGCCAAAAACATTCAGTACTTC
j_call: TRBJ1-4; cdr3_length: 17; clone_size: once; v_call: TRBV27; d_call: .; cdr3_aa: CASSLGADNPTNEKLFF; cdr3_nt: TGTGCCAGCAGTCTAGGGGCGGACAATCCAACTAATGAAAAACTGTTTTTT
j_call: TRBJ1-4; cdr3_length: 12; clone_size: .; v_call: TRBV2; d_call: .; cdr3_aa: CASKGLNEKLFF; cdr3_nt: TGTGCCAGCAAGGGGTTAAATGAAAAACTGTTTTTT
j_call: TRBJ2-7; cdr3_length: 15; clone_size: .; v_call: TRBV5-1; d_call: TRBD2; cdr3_aa: CASSLGTSGSYEQYF; cdr3_nt: TGCGCCAGCAGCTTGGGGACTAGCGGGAGTTACGAGCAGTACTTC
j_call: TRBJ1-1; cdr3_length: 13; clone_size: .; v_call: TRBV6-1; d_call: .; cdr3_aa: CASSPNRQTEAFF; cdr3_nt: TGTGCCAGCAGCCCCAATAGACAAACTGAAGCTTTCTTT
j_call: TRBJ2-2; cdr3_length: 15; clone_size: once; v_call: TRBV6-5; d_call: .; cdr3_aa: CASRTGAGDTGELFF; cdr3_nt: TGTGCCAGCAGAACGGGGGCAGGGGACACCGGGGAGCTGTTTTTT
j_call: TRBJ2-1; cdr3_length: 16; clone_size: .; v_call: TRBV11-3; d_call: TRBD2; cdr3_aa: CASSLGLAGGPNEQFF; cdr3_nt: TGTGCCAGCAGCTTAGGTCTTGCGGGAGGGCCCAATGAGCAGTTCTTC
j_call: TRBJ1-3; cdr3_length: 17; clone_size: .; v_call: TRBV19; d_call: .; cdr3_aa: CASSPRAGIGEKDTIYF; cdr3_nt: TGTGCCAGTAGTCCCCGGGCAGGGATAGGCGAAAAGGACACCATATATTTT
j_call: TRBJ2-6; cdr3_length: 17; clone_size: once; v_call: TRBV18; d_call: TRBD1; cdr3_aa: CASSTRAGGSGANVLTF; cdr3_nt: TGTGCCAGCTCCACACGGGCAGGGGGCTCTGGGGCCAACGTCCTGACTTTC
j_call: TRBJ2-5; cdr3_length: 14; clone_size: .; v_call: TRBV27; d_call: .; cdr3_aa: CASSLSGWRETQYF; cdr3_nt: TGTGCCAGCAGTTTAAGCGGCTGGAGAGAGACCCAGTACTTC
j_call: TRBJ2-7; cdr3_length: 12; clone_size: .; v_call: TRBV14; d_call: .; cdr3_aa: CASSQDVAAQYF; cdr3_nt: TGTGCCAGCAGCCAAGACGTCGCGGCGCAGTACTTC
j_call: TRBJ2-7; cdr3_length: 15; clone_size: .; v_call: TRBV6-5; d_call: .; cdr3_aa: CASSKYSDVTYEQYF; cdr3_nt: TGTGCCAGCTCGAAGTACTCGGATGTTACCTACGAGCAGTACTTC
j_call: TRBJ2-1; cdr3_length: 18; clone_size: .; v_call: TRBV9; d_call: TRBD1; cdr3_aa: CASSVTAEDGTVDNEQFF; cdr3_nt: TGTGCCAGCAGCGTTACCGCCGAAGACGGGACAGTTGATAATGAGCAGTTCTTC
j_call: TRBJ2-2; cdr3_length: 14; clone_size: .; v_call: TRBV19; d_call: .; cdr3_aa: CASRRTLNTGELFF; cdr3_nt: TGTGCCAGCCGCCGGACACTGAACACCGGGGAGCTGTTTTTT
j_call: TRBJ2-7; cdr3_length: 14; clone_size: .; v_call: TRBV28; d_call: .; cdr3_aa: CASTRPSGSYEQYF; cdr3_nt: TGTGCCAGCACCCGGCCAAGCGGATCCTACGAGCAGTACTTC
j_call: TRBJ2-1; cdr3_length: 15; clone_size: .; v_call: TRBV10-3; d_call: .; cdr3_aa: CAISPRTEIYNEQFF; cdr3_nt: TGTGCCATCAGCCCTCGGACAGAAATTTACAATGAGCAGTTCTTC
j_call: TRBJ2-5; cdr3_length: 13; clone_size: .; v_call: TRBV21-1; d_call: .; cdr3_aa: CASSKAGHETQYF; cdr3_nt: TGTGCCAGCAGCAAAGCGGGACACGAGACCCAGTACTTC
j_call: TRBJ2-3; cdr3_length: 13; clone_size: .; v_call: TRBV29-1; d_call: TRBD2; cdr3_aa: CSVASGVTDTQYF; cdr3_nt: TGCAGCGTTGCTAGCGGGGTAACAGATACGCAGTATTTT
j_call: TRBJ2-2; cdr3_length: 16; clone_size: .; v_call: TRBV19; d_call: .; cdr3_aa: CASSIDQGVGTGELFF; cdr3_nt: TGTGCCAGTAGTATAGATCAAGGAGTAGGCACCGGGGAGCTGTTTTTT
j_call: TRBJ2-7; cdr3_length: 14; clone_size: .; v_call: TRBV28; d_call: TRBD1; cdr3_aa: CASGGTGGGHEQYF; cdr3_nt: TGTGCCAGCGGCGGGACAGGGGGCGGCCACGAGCAGTACTTC
j_call: TRBJ2-7; cdr3_length: 15; clone_size: once; v_call: TRBV28; d_call: .; cdr3_aa: CASSLGGRPAYEQYF; cdr3_nt: TGTGCCAGCAGTTTAGGTGGGAGGCCCGCCTACGAGCAGTACTTC
j_call: TRBJ2-7; cdr3_length: 16; clone_size: few; v_call: TRBV28; d_call: .; cdr3_aa: CASSSHSRRAQYEQYF; cdr3_nt: TGTGCCAGCAGTTCCCATAGCCGGAGGGCCCAGTACGAGCAGTACTTC
j_call: TRBJ1-5; cdr3_length: 15; clone_size: .; v_call: TRBV5-6; d_call: .; cdr3_aa: CASSLGQYSNQPQHF; cdr3_nt: TGTGCCAGCAGCTTAGGACAATATAGCAATCAGCCCCAGCATTTT
j_call: TRBJ2-3; cdr3_length: 11; clone_size: once; v_call: TRBV28; d_call: TRBD1; cdr3_aa: CASRRTGTQYF; cdr3_nt: TGTGCCAGCAGGAGGACAGGTACGCAGTATTTT
j_call: TRBJ2-3; cdr3_length: 14; clone_size: .; v_call: TRBV5-1; d_call: .; cdr3_aa: CASSLRQETDTQYF; cdr3_nt: TGCGCCAGCAGCTTGCGTCAAGAGACAGATACGCAGTATTTT
j_call: TRBJ2-2; cdr3_length: 15; clone_size: once; v_call: TRBV5-1; d_call: .; cdr3_aa: CASSGELGNTGELFF; cdr3_nt: TGCGCCAGCAGCGGGGAGCTCGGAAACACCGGGGAGCTGTTTTTT
j_call: TRBJ2-5; cdr3_length: 16; clone_size: .; v_call: TRBV7-2; d_call: TRBD2; cdr3_aa: CASSRTSGTVRETQYF; cdr3_nt: TGTGCCAGCAGCCGGACTAGCGGGACTGTACGAGAGACCCAGTACTTC
j_call: TRBJ1-4; cdr3_length: 15; clone_size: .; v_call: TRBV18; d_call: TRBD1; cdr3_aa: CASSPRDSFNEKLFF; cdr3_nt: TGTGCCAGCTCACCTAGGGACAGTTTTAATGAAAAACTGTTTTTT
j_call: TRBJ2-7; cdr3_length: 14; clone_size: .; v_call: TRBV30; d_call: TRBD1; cdr3_aa: CAWSPQGGHYEQYF; cdr3_nt: TGTGCCTGGAGTCCCCAAGGGGGCCACTACGAGCAGTACTTC
j_call: TRBJ2-5; cdr3_length: 16; clone_size: .; v_call: TRBV18; d_call: .; cdr3_aa: CASSPPGRAYQETQYF; cdr3_nt: TGTGCCAGCTCACCACCGGGCAGAGCGTACCAAGAGACCCAGTACTTC
j_call: TRBJ1-1; cdr3_length: 15; clone_size: .; v_call: TRBV11-3; d_call: .; cdr3_aa: CASSLKSRKNTEAFF; cdr3_nt: TGTGCCAGCAGCTTGAAATCTAGGAAGAACACTGAAGCTTTCTTT
j_call: TRBJ2-5; cdr3_length: 12; clone_size: .; v_call: TRBV11-2; d_call: .; cdr3_aa: CASSKNAETQYF; cdr3_nt: TGTGCCAGCAGCAAAAATGCAGAGACCCAGTACTTC
j_call: TRBJ2-5; cdr3_length: 17; clone_size: .; v_call: TRBV4-2; d_call: TRBD1; cdr3_aa: CASSQARTGLGGETQYF; cdr3_nt: TGTGCCAGCAGCCAAGCTAGGACAGGGCTCGGGGGAGAGACCCAGTACTTC
j_call: TRBJ2-1; cdr3_length: 13; clone_size: .; v_call: TRBV7-2; d_call: .; cdr3_aa: CASSLRNRNEQFF; cdr3_nt: TGTGCCAGCAGCTTACGGAACCGTAATGAGCAGTTCTTC
j_call: TRBJ2-7; cdr3_length: 13; clone_size: .; v_call: TRBV28; d_call: .; cdr3_aa: CASRGPSSYEQYF; cdr3_nt: TGTGCCAGCAGAGGACCGAGCTCCTACGAGCAGTACTTC
j_call: TRBJ1-3; cdr3_length: 16; clone_size: .; v_call: TRBV5-6; d_call: .; cdr3_aa: CASSLFPMVSGNTIYF; cdr3_nt: TGTGCCAGCAGCTTGTTCCCGATGGTCTCGGGAAACACCATATATTTT
j_call: TRBJ1-1; cdr3_length: 15; clone_size: .; v_call: TRBV10-3; d_call: .; cdr3_aa: CAISSSGTANTEAFF; cdr3_nt: TGTGCCATCAGTAGTTCAGGGACGGCAAACACTGAAGCTTTCTTT
j_call: TRBJ1-2; cdr3_length: 12; clone_size: .; v_call: TRBV28; d_call: .; cdr3_aa: CASSWANYGYTF; cdr3_nt: TGTGCCAGCAGTTGGGCGAACTATGGCTACACCTTC
j_call: TRBJ2-2; cdr3_length: 16; clone_size: .; v_call: TRBV10-2; d_call: .; cdr3_aa: CASSDYRVGNTGELFF; cdr3_nt: TGCGCCAGCAGTGATTACAGGGTTGGAAACACCGGGGAGCTGTTTTTT
j_call: TRBJ1-6; cdr3_length: 14; clone_size: .; v_call: TRBV25-1; d_call: .; cdr3_aa: CASSETVYNSPLHF; cdr3_nt: TGTGCCAGCAGTGAAACAGTGTATAATTCACCCCTCCACTTT
j_call: TRBJ2-2; cdr3_length: 14; clone_size: .; v_call: TRBV10-1; d_call: .; cdr3_aa: CASSESPITGELFF; cdr3_nt: TGCGCCAGCAGTGAGTCCCCCATCACCGGGGAGCTGTTTTTT
j_call: TRBJ1-4; cdr3_length: 16; clone_size: .; v_call: TRBV7-6; d_call: TRBD1; cdr3_aa: CASSLGTGGGYEKLFF; cdr3_nt: TGTGCCAGCAGCTTAGGGACAGGGGGTGGTTATGAAAAACTGTTTTTT
j_call: TRBJ1-5; cdr3_length: 14; clone_size: .; v_call: TRBV5-6; d_call: .; cdr3_aa: CASRGDGRDQPQHF; cdr3_nt: TGTGCCAGCAGGGGGGACGGACGAGATCAGCCCCAGCATTTT
j_call: TRBJ1-5; cdr3_length: 15; clone_size: .; v_call: TRBV6-1; d_call: TRBD1; cdr3_aa: CASRTGGQNNQPQHF; cdr3_nt: TGTGCCAGCAGAACAGGGGGCCAAAACAATCAGCCCCAGCATTTT
j_call: TRBJ2-1; cdr3_length: 14; clone_size: .; v_call: TRBV29-1; d_call: TRBD2; cdr3_aa: CSVEGLAGLGEQFF; cdr3_nt: TGCAGCGTTGAAGGGCTAGCGGGACTTGGTGAGCAGTTCTTC
j_call: TRBJ2-1; cdr3_length: 13; clone_size: .; v_call: TRBV7-9; d_call: .; cdr3_aa: CASRVLGYNEQFF; cdr3_nt: TGTGCCAGCAGGGTTCTCGGCTACAATGAGCAGTTCTTC
j_call: TRBJ1-2; cdr3_length: 15; clone_size: few; v_call: TRBV7-9; d_call: .; cdr3_aa: CASSASGTTNYGYTF; cdr3_nt: TGTGCCAGCAGCGCCTCCGGGACAACTAACTATGGCTACACCTTC
j_call: TRBJ2-5; cdr3_length: 16; clone_size: .; v_call: TRBV5-6; d_call: .; cdr3_aa: CASSLNGGFLTETQYF; cdr3_nt: TGTGCCAGCAGCTTAAACGGGGGCTTCTTGACGGAGACCCAGTACTTC
j_call: TRBJ2-7; cdr3_length: 13; clone_size: .; v_call: TRBV23-1; d_call: .; cdr3_aa: CASSQSFRDEQYF; cdr3_nt: TGCGCCAGCAGTCAATCGTTCCGTGACGAGCAGTACTTC